The 5 T cell receptor beta chains below were found in one sample sequenced in a study of T-cell reconstitution after alpha-beta-depleted transplantation in children. Preparation of the TCRbeta library used unique molecular identifiers. One entry per CDR3 protein, called by TCRdb with MiXCR from the PCR reads. The sample has roughly 340,000 distinct CDR3 sequences, roughly 15% seen once; the top ten hold just over 40%. This specimen was PBMCs, mostly from graft donor cells, taken 360 days after TCRalphabeta/CD19-depleted stem cell transplant. These receptors came from a male patient aged 2 to 10 who had a stem cell transplant for acute lymphoblastic leukemia, so the T cells may come from the graft donor.

The chain couples TRBV27 to TRBJ2-7; D could derive from TRBD1 or TRBD2 (5 bases each). V shed 8 bases and J shed 2 bases, with 13 bases lying between them. CDR1 and CDR2 (germline): MNHEY, SMNVEV (reference sequence). The CDR3 length is 13 residues. CDR3 residues: CASASGAAYEQYF. The CDR3 DNA sequence: TGTGCCAGCGCGTCCGGGGCGGCCTACGAGCAGTACTTC.

This chain uses TRBV10-3 with TRBJ2-1; the match to TRBD2 covers 8 bases. Trimming took 0 bases from V and 4 from J; bases not matched to a gene: 5. The V gene's germline CDR1 is ENHRY and CDR2 SYGVKD. CDR3 length: 16 residues. CDR3 nucleotides: TGTGCCATCAGTGAGTCTAGCGGGGACCTTTACAATGAGCAGTTCTTC. Amino acids: CAISESSGDLYNEQFF.

The V gene is TRBV29-1, the J gene TRBJ2-3; D possibly corresponds to TRBD2 (5 bases). CDR1 is SQVTM and CDR2 is ANQGSEA in the germline V gene. V dropped 1 base and J dropped 6 bases, with 11 bases sitting between them. This CDR3 has 13 amino acids. The CDR3 nucleotides are TGCAGCGTTGAAGGGAACGGGGTGGATACGCAGTATTTT. It translates to CSVEGNGVDTQYF.

The V gene is TRBV5-5, the J gene TRBJ2-1; no definite D call. Germline CDR1 reads SGHKS; CDR2 reads YYEKEE (reference sequence). The CDR3 has 13 residues. Trimming took off 2 bases at V and 4 bases at J, with 7 bases between the two ends. Here the CDR3 DNA reads TGTGCCAGCAGCTTTGAGGTTTACAATGAGCAGTTCTTC. Translating gives CASSFEVYNEQFF.

This clonotype was observed a handful of times. The V gene is TRBV7-9, the J gene TRBJ2-5; D remains ambiguous. The CDR3 is 13 amino acids. Trimming left V 5 bases short and J 5 bases short, with 12 bases between. Germline V gene lookup returns CDR1 SEHNR and CDR2 FQNEAQ (reference sequence). The CDR3, as DNA: TGTGCCAGCAGCCCGGGCTACGAGGAGACCCAGTACTTC. Amino acids: CASSPGYEETQYF.